The T cell receptor (beta chain) described here comes from a study of blood T cells in healthy people across ages. As concerns this clonotype: The antigen remains unidentified.

A sample-barcoded 5' primer and a J-beta primer mix were used in a second PCR of about 7 to 12 cycles. Template switching added a 12-random-nucleotide identifier to every cDNA molecule. TCRdb redid the calling of the 5' RACE reads with MiXCR, one entry per CDR3 protein. The sample has about 640,000 distinct CDR3 sequences; 45% to 65% are singletons. The study's findings and limits: Per-million-T-cell TCR beta diversity fell roughly linearly with age.

This CDR3 comprises 13 residues. Germline CDR1 and CDR2: ENHRY and SYGVKD. V shed 10 bases and J shed 6 bases, with 18 bases lying between them. The source material was blood. The origin of this receptor is a man aged 55 to 70 in good health. The chain couples TRBV10-3 to TRBJ1-2, with a weak D call TRBD1 (5 bases). The CDR3 DNA is TGTGCCACTTACCGGGACTCACAAAATGGCTACACCTTC. Translation: CATYRDSQNGYTF.